This is a list of T cell receptor beta chains from one sample in a study of blood T cell repertoires in COVID-19. TCRdb's table, derived via immunoSEQ multiplex PCR, lists solely in-frame clones and lacks some. The sample consists of about 270,000 clones, roughly 85% of them appearing once. Source material: peripheral blood. Receptor source: a woman aged 18 to 35 with acute or convalescent COVID-19. CDR3s include the opening cysteine and the closing phenylalanine or tryptophan. A D gene is named only where the DNA matches it firmly. Not all rows give a size; the values are once, few, many and, for expanded clones, a class.

V	size	J	D	CDR3	DNA
TRBV11-2	-	TRBJ2-1	TRBD2	CASSSPSRLAGLNEQFF	TGTGCCAGCAGCTCCCCGTCCCGGCTAGCGGGACTCAATGAGCAGTTCTTC
TRBV13	-	TRBJ2-2	TRBD2	CASSKPSGRYVGELFF	TGTGCCAGCAGCAAACCTAGCGGGAGATATGTCGGGGAGCTGTTTTTT
TRBV2	-	TRBJ1-2	-	CASSNTPGLSANYGYTF	TGTGCCAGCAGCAATACCCCGGGACTGTCAGCTAACTATGGCTACACCTTC
TRBV5-4	once	TRBJ2-4	-	CASSLARDGNIQYF	TGTGCCAGCAGCTTGGCGCGGGACGGAAACATTCAGTACTTC
TRBV12-3/TRBV12-4	-	TRBJ1-2	TRBD1	CASSIQGADGYTF	TGTGCCAGCAGTATACAGGGGGCGGATGGCTACACCTTC
TRBV6-5	-	TRBJ1-5	-	CASSYSGPGEPQHF	TGTGCCAGCAGTTACTCAGGCCCGGGGGAACCCCAGCATTTT
TRBV5-1	-	TRBJ2-1	-	CASSALLENEQFF	TGCGCCAGCAGCGCCTTACTAGAGAATGAGCAGTTCTTC
TRBV29-1	-	TRBJ1-2	TRBD1	CSVGGQDGYTF	TGCAGCGTTGGAGGACAGGATGGCTACACCTTC
TRBV3-1/TRBV3-2	-	TRBJ2-7	TRBD2	CASSQKTSGASYEQYF	TGTGCCAGCAGCCAAAAGACTAGCGGAGCCTCCTACGAGCAGTACTTC
TRBV5-6	-	TRBJ1-3	-	CASSLIGSSGNTIYF	TGTGCCAGCAGCTTGATCGGGAGCTCTGGAAACACCATATATTTT
TRBV28	-	TRBJ2-7	-	CASSLHSLYEQYF	TGTGCCAGCAGTTTACACAGCCTGTACGAGCAGTACTTC
TRBV7-8	-	TRBJ1-4	-	CASSFGPRQSTNEKLFF	TGTGCCAGCAGCTTCGGCCCGCGACAGTCAACTAATGAAAAACTGTTTTTT
TRBV19	once	TRBJ1-5	-	CASSRRGGLQPQHF	TGTGCCAGTAGCCGAAGGGGGGGCCTGCAGCCCCAGCATTTT
TRBV19	few	TRBJ1-1	TRBD1	CASSIPLDRDTEAFF	TGTGCCAGTAGTATCCCATTGGACAGGGACACTGAAGCTTTCTTT
TRBV14	-	TRBJ2-7	-	CASGWESYEQYF	TGTGCCAGCGGGTGGGAGTCCTACGAGCAGTACTTC
TRBV27	-	TRBJ2-7	TRBD1	CASSLYGTGGEQYF	TGTGCCAGCAGTTTATACGGGACAGGGGGGGAGCAGTACTTC
TRBV29-1	-	TRBJ2-7	-	CSVVPTTSYEQYF	TGCAGCGTTGTCCCGACTACATCCTACGAGCAGTACTTC
TRBV24-1	-	TRBJ2-3	TRBD1	CATSDLHDRVGDTQYF	TGTGCCACCAGTGATTTGCATGACAGGGTCGGAGATACGCAGTATTTT
TRBV19	-	TRBJ1-1	-	CASSPQEAGEEVEAFF	TGTGCCAGTAGTCCCCAGGAGGCAGGAGAAGAGGTTGAAGCTTTCTTT
TRBV10-1	-	TRBJ2-3	TRBD1	CASSESGTGGIDTQYF	TGCGCCAGCAGTGAGTCCGGGACAGGGGGTATAGATACGCAGTATTTT
TRBV30	-	TRBJ1-6	-	CAWRNRGANSPLHF	TGTGCCTGGAGGAATCGGGGGGCCAATTCACCCCTCCACTTT
TRBV14	-	TRBJ2-1	TRBD2	CASSPTLAGGTREQFF	TGTGCCAGCAGCCCGACACTAGCGGGAGGGACTCGTGAGCAGTTCTTC
TRBV6-5	-	TRBJ2-3	-	CASSWGDSQTDTQYF	TGTGCCAGCAGTTGGGGGGACAGCCAGACAGATACGCAGTATTTT
TRBV5-1	-	TRBJ2-7	TRBD2	CASSLLSGREYEQYF	TGCGCCAGCAGCTTACTTAGCGGGAGGGAATACGAGCAGTACTTC
TRBV7-9	once	TRBJ1-1	-	CASSFGYTEAFF	TGTGCCAGCAGCTTCGGGTACACTGAAGCTTTCTTT
TRBV18	-	TRBJ1-4	-	CASSPSRVDEKLFF	TGTGCCAGCTCACCGTCCAGGGTGGATGAAAAACTGTTTTTT
TRBV7-3	-	TRBJ2-5	-	CASSLTGSSGQYF	TGTGCCAGCAGCTTAACGGGGTCGAGCGGCCAGTACTTC
TRBV19	-	TRBJ1-5	TRBD1	CASGRGTDYDNQPQHF	TGTGCCAGTGGAAGGGGGACAGACTATGACAATCAGCCCCAGCATTTT
TRBV24-1	-	TRBJ1-2	TRBD1	CATSDTTGGWEGYTF	TGTGCCACCAGTGATACTACAGGGGGCTGGGAAGGCTACACCTTC
TRBV21-1	many	TRBJ2-1	-	CASTGGDAGNEQFF	TGTGCCAGCACCGGGGGGGATGCTGGAAATGAGCAGTTCTTC
TRBV18	-	TRBJ1-4	-	CASSRPGGPSNEKLFF	TGTGCCAGCTCACGACCGGGGGGGCCATCTAATGAAAAACTGTTTTTT
TRBV30	-	TRBJ2-3	-	CAWSPIGGTDTQYF	TGTGCCTGGAGTCCCATAGGGGGCACAGATACGCAGTATTTT
TRBV24-1	-	TRBJ2-1	-	CATSDPTGHEQFF	TGTGCCACCAGTGACCCAACAGGGCATGAGCAGTTCTTC
TRBV4-3	-	TRBJ2-5	-	CASSQDLAYQETQYF	TGCGCCAGCAGCCAAGACCTAGCGTACCAAGAGACCCAGTACTTC
TRBV6-6	-	TRBJ2-5	TRBD1	CASSRKGPGVGTAQETQYF	TGTGCCAGCAGTCGGAAGGGCCCCGGAGTCGGGACAGCCCAGGAGACCCAGTACTTC
TRBV7-2	-	TRBJ1-2	TRBD1	CASSSGDRGHGYTF	TGTGCCAGCAGCTCCGGCGACAGGGGTCATGGCTACACCTTC